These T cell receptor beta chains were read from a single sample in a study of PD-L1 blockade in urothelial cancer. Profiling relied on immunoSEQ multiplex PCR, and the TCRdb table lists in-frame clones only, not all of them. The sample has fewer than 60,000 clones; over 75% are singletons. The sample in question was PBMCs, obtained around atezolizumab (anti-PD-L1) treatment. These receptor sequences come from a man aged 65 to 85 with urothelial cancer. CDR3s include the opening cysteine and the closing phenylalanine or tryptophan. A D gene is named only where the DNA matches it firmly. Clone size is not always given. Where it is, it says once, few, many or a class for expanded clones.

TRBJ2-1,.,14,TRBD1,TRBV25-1,CASSPGQTYNEQFF,TGTGCCAGCAGTCCGGGACAGACCTACAATGAGCAGTTCTTC
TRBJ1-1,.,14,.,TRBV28,CASTQGGRNTEAFF,TGTGCCAGCACCCAGGGAGGCCGAAACACTGAAGCTTTCTTT
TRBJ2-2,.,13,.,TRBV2,CASCRLDTGELFF,TGTGCCAGCTGCAGGTTGGACACCGGGGAGCTGTTTTTT
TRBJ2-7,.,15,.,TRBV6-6,CASSYSELRSYEQYF,TGTGCCAGCAGTTACTCGGAACTACGATCCTACGAGCAGTACTTC
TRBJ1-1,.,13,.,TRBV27,CASTRTVGTEAFF,TGTGCCAGCACTAGGACAGTGGGTACTGAAGCTTTCTTT
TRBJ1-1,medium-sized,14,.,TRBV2,CASTSPTVNTEAFF,TGTGCCAGCACCTCCCCAACGGTGAACACTGAAGCTTTCTTT
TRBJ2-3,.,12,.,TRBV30,CAWSPSNGYAYF,TGTGCCTGGAGCCCTAGTAATGGATACGCGTATTTT
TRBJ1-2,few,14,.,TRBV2,CASSAQSRERGYTF,TGTGCCAGCAGTGCACAGTCCCGGGAGCGTGGCTACACCTTC
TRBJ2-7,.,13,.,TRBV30,CAWETGLSYEQYF,TGTGCCTGGGAAACAGGGCTCTCCTACGAGCAGTACTTC
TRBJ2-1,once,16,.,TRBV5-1,CASSLDGEPSYNEQFF,TGCGCCAGCAGCTTGGATGGGGAGCCCTCCTACAATGAGCAGTTCTTC
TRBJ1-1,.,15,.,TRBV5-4,CASSLDAGVGTEAFF,TGTGCCAGCAGCTTGGATGCGGGTGTAGGAACTGAAGCTTTCTTT
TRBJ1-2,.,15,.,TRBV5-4,CASSLGGPGYSGYTF,TGTGCCAGCAGCTTGGGTGGGCCAGGGTATTCCGGCTACACCTTC
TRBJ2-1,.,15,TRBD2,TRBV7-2,CASSLSSGNYNEQFF,TGTGCCAGCAGCTTATCTAGCGGTAATTACAATGAGCAGTTCTTC
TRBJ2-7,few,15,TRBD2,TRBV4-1,CASSLGTSGKGEQYF,TGCGCCAGCAGCCTTGGGACTAGCGGGAAGGGAGAGCAGTACTTC
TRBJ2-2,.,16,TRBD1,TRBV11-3,CASSPGQGGNTGELFF,TGTGCCAGCAGCCCCGGACAGGGAGGGAACACCGGGGAGCTGTTTTTT
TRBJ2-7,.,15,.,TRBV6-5,CASSYSTGFDYEQYF,TGTGCCAGCAGTTACTCGACGGGGTTCGACTACGAGCAGTACTTC
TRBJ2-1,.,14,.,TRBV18,CASSPFAGPNEQFF,TGTGCCAGCTCACCGTTCGCGGGGCCTAATGAGCAGTTCTTC
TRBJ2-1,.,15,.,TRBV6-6,CASSTQGGAYNEQFF,TGTGCCAGCAGTACCCAGGGGGGCGCATACAATGAGCAGTTCTTC
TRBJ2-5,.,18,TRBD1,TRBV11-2,CASSLGTGSRGTRQTQYF,TGTGCCAGCAGCTTAGGGACAGGTTCGAGGGGGACACGACAGACCCAGTACTTC
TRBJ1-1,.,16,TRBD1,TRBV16,CASSQSKQGASTEAFF,TGTGCCAGCAGCCAATCGAAACAGGGGGCAAGCACTGAAGCTTTCTTT
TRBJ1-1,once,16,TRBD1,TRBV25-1,CASSVYGGQANTEAFF,TGTGCCAGCAGTGTTTACGGCGGACAGGCGAACACTGAAGCTTTCTTT
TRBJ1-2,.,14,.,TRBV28,CASSFPGWSSGYTF,TGTGCCAGCAGTTTTCCAGGGTGGAGCTCTGGCTACACCTTC
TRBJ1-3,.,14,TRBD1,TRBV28,CASSFRGQGDTIYF,TGTGCCAGCAGTTTCCGCGGACAGGGGGACACCATATATTTT
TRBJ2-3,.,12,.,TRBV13,CASSFREDTQYF,TGTGCCAGCAGCTTTAGGGAGGATACGCAGTATTTT
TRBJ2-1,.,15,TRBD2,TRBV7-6,CASSPGSSGFNEQFF,TGTGCCAGCAGCCCCGGAAGTAGCGGGTTCAATGAGCAGTTCTTC
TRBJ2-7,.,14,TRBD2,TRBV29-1,CSVATSGSSYEQYF,TGCAGCGTCGCAACTAGCGGTAGCTCCTACGAGCAGTACTTC
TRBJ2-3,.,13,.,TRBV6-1,CASSAAPDRYAYF,TGTGCCAGCAGTGCCGCTCCGGACAGATACGCGTATTTT
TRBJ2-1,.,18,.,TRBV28,CASTHNMWGGGRRDEQFF,TGTGCCAGCACCCATAATATGTGGGGGGGCGGGAGAAGAGATGAGCAGTTCTTC
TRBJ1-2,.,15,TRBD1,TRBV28,CASSLGQGGDYGYTF,TGTGCCAGCAGTTTGGGACAGGGGGGGGACTATGGCTACACCTTC
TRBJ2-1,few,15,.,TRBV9,CASSVESGSYNEQFF,TGTGCCAGCAGCGTCGAGAGCGGTTCCTACAATGAGCAGTTCTTC
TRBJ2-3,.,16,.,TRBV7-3,CASSPGFGGSTDTQYF,TGTGCCAGCAGCCCCGGTTTTGGAGGTAGCACAGATACGCAGTATTTT
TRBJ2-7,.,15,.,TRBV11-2,CASSLAGRDNDEQYF,TGTGCCAGCAGCTTAGCGGGAAGGGATAATGACGAGCAGTACTTC
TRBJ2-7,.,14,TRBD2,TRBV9,CASSATSGTYEQYF,TGTGCCAGCAGCGCAACTAGCGGCACCTACGAGCAGTACTTC
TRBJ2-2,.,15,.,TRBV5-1,CASSSMGVNTGELFF,TGCGCCAGCAGTTCAATGGGAGTAAACACCGGGGAGCTGTTTTTT
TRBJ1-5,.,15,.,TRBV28,CASSFLGGGNQPQHF,TGTGCCAGCAGTTTTTTAGGGGGGGGAAATCAGCCCCAGCATTTT
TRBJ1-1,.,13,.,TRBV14,CASSQDRGTEAFF,TGTGCCAGCAGCCAAGATAGGGGAACTGAAGCTTTCTTT
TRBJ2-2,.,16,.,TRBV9,CASSVGNSGNTGELFF,TGTGCCAGCAGCGTAGGGAATAGCGGGAACACCGGGGAGCTGTTTTTT
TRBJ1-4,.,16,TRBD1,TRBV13,CASSLESGQGYEKLFF,TGTGCCAGCAGCTTAGAGTCGGGACAGGGGTATGAAAAACTGTTTTTT
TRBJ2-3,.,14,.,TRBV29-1,CSVEDSPPPDTQYF,TGCAGCGTTGAAGATTCTCCCCCCCCGGATACGCAGTATTTT
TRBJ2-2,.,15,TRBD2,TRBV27,CASSVGTKNTGELFF,TGTGCCAGCAGTGTCGGGACTAAGAACACCGGGGAGCTGTTTTTT
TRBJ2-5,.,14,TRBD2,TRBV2,CASMIAGVVSEQYF,TGTGCCAGCATGATAGCGGGAGTGGTTTCGGAGCAGTACTTC
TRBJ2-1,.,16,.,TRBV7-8,CASSSPRGANYNEQFF,TGTGCCAGCAGCTCCCCTCGGGGGGCCAATTACAATGAGCAGTTCTTC
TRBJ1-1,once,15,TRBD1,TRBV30,CAWRLGGGGDTEAFF,TGTGCCTGGAGATTAGGGGGCGGAGGGGACACTGAAGCTTTCTTT
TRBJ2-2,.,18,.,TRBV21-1,CASSKPGTSGSETGELFF,TGTGCCAGCAGCAAGCCCGGGACTAGCGGGAGCGAGACCGGGGAGCTGTTTTTT
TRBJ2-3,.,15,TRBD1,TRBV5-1,CASSTTGGRTDTQYF,TGCGCCAGCAGCACGACAGGGGGGAGGACAGATACGCAGTATTTT
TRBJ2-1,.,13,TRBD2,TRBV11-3,CASSPLAGAEQFF,TGTGCCAGCAGCCCCCTAGCGGGAGCTGAGCAGTTCTTC
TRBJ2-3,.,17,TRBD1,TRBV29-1,CSVEDQWPGQGTDTQYF,TGCAGCGTTGAAGATCAATGGCCGGGACAGGGCACAGATACGCAGTATTTT
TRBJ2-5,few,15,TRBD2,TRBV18,CASSPTSGRDGTQYF,TGTGCCAGCTCACCGACTAGCGGGAGGGACGGGACCCAGTACTTC
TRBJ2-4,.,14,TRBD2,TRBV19,CASSALREPNIQYF,TGTGCCAGTAGTGCATTGCGGGAGCCCAACATTCAGTACTTC